This T cell receptor beta chain appears in the sequencing data of a study of blood T cell repertoires in COVID-19. About the study: Acute and convalescent COVID-19 samples came from the United States, Italy and Spain.

There are 15 residues in the CDR3. The V gene lost 6 bases and the J gene lost 2 bases, with 16 bases spanning the gap. Germline V gene lookup returns CDR1 LNHDA and CDR2 SQIVND (reference sequence). In the authors' methods: Amplified reference gene primers provided the basis for estimating nucleated cell counts. Only in-frame clones appear in the TCRdb table, and some are missing; sequencing was by immunoSEQ multiplex PCR. D and trimming were read from the DNA, whereas the V and J calls and clone size are those reported in that table. Altogether 110,000 or so clones are present, under 90% being singletons, with the ten largest covering 3.9%.

The chain couples TRBV19 to TRBJ1-2, with a tentative D call TRBD1 (6 bases). The sequenced sample was peripheral blood. The sequence derives from a man aged 55 to 70 with acute or convalescent COVID-19. In nucleotides, the CDR3 is TGTGCCAGTAGCACCATCGGACAGCCCAACTATGGCTACACCTTC. Its translation is CASSTIGQPNYGYTF.